Below, one T cell receptor beta chain is given with its context. Germline-derived CDR1 and CDR2 are SNHLY and FYNNEI. This CDR3 has 13 residues. V dropped 6 bases and J dropped 9; count of bases not matched to a gene: 8. The data derive from a study of blood T cell repertoires in COVID-19. Study details: Researchers got acute and convalescent COVID-19 samples from the United States, Italy and Spain. From T cells, B-cell-depleted T cells, or PBMCs came the material, which was cDNA or gDNA.

As processed by the authors: Counts of nucleated cells, estimated from reference gene primer amplification, were obtained. Sequencing was performed with immunoSEQ multiplex PCR; in TCRdb, only in-frame clones are kept and a portion is missing. V, J and clone size are those of that table, while D and trimming were read from the DNA. This table holds 140,000 to 150,000 clones, around 89% found once. Sequenced sample: peripheral blood. The chain is built from TRBV2 and TRBJ2-1; 7 bases map to TRBD2. This TCR came from a man aged 60 to 75 with active or convalescent COVID-19. DNA of the CDR3: TGTGCCAGCAGCGAGGGAGGGCCTAGTGAGCAGTTCTTC. This codes for CASSEGGPSEQFF.